Each of the 18 T cell receptor beta chains below was sequenced from the same sample in a study of T cell responses to AZD1222 COVID-19 vaccine (dated by TCRdb to the early 2020s). The library relied on the immunoSEQ multiplex PCR assay. TCRdb mirrors the immuneACCESS table, restricted to in-frame sequences. Some clones are absent from its copies; in checked studies, under half trace to an unresolved V gene, and the reason for the others is unknown. For this sample there are tens of thousands of clones; 70% to 90% appear just once. The top ten clones comprise less than 3% of the sample. The sample's time point, from its label and the paper: baseline before first vaccination. The sequencing here drew on peripheral blood, taken on day 0 of AZD1222 vaccination. The source of these receptors is an adult in good health.

The chain combines TRBV27 with TRBJ2-3, with 10 bases identical to TRBD2. Germline loops: CDR1 MNHEY, CDR2 SMNVEV (reference sequence). The CDR3 is 17 residues long. V lost 6 bases to trimming and J lost 0 bases; unmatched junction nucleotides: 9. The CDR3 DNA follows: TGTGCCAGCAGGCGTCGGACTAGCGGAATTAGCACAGATACGCAGTATTTT. Translating gives CASRRRTSGISTDTQYF.

The chain carries TRBV5-4 and TRBJ2-1; 8 nucleotides match TRBD2. The germline V gene encodes CDR1 SGHNT and CDR2 YYREEE (reference sequence). V lost 1 base and J lost 12; bases outside the gene matches: 9. This CDR3 region has 14 residues. The CDR3 reads CASSLISGSGGQFF. CDR3 DNA: TGTGCCAGCAGCTTGATTTCTGGGAGCGGGGGGCAGTTCTTC.

J is TRBJ2-7 and V is TRBV28; TRBD1 matches 10 bases. V gave up 3 bases and J gave up 6 bases; unmatched junction bases: 5. The CDR3 runs to 14 residues. The germline V gene encodes CDR1 MDHEN and CDR2 SYDVKM. CDR3 DNA: TGTGCCAGCAGTTTTGACAGGGGGCTTCCCGAGCAGTACTTC. It specifies CASSFDRGLPEQYF.

J is TRBJ1-6 and V is TRBV14; 7 bases agree with TRBD1. The J segment lost 10 bases and the V segment lost 1 base, leaving 19 bases of the junction unmatched. CDR1 SGHDN and CDR2 FVKESK come from the germline V gene. The CDR3 is 19 residues long. CDR3 sequence (DNA): TGTGCCAGCAGCCAAGTACCCATAATAGCCACAGGGGCGAACTCACCCCTCCACTTT. It codes for CASSQVPIIATGANSPLHF.

The chain links TRBV29-1 to TRBJ2-5; unclear D gene. The V end lost 3 bases, the J end lost 5 bases, and 13 bases lay between the germline ends. The CDR3 extends over 13 amino acids. CDR1 and CDR2 from the germline V gene are SQVTM and ANQGSEA. This CDR3 is CSVEAREIETQYF. CDR3 sequence (DNA): TGCAGCGTTGAGGCACGTGAGATTGAGACCCAGTACTTC.

The genes are TRBV2 and TRBJ2-3; D may match TRBD1 or TRBD2 (6 bases each). Deletions cut 11 bases from V and 1 base from J, with 16 bases between. The CDR3 sequence is 14 residues long. Germline V lookup: CDR1 SNHLY, CDR2 FYNNEI. The CDR3 spells CASGAGKGTDTQYF. DNA for the CDR3: TGTGCCTCGGGGGCGGGGAAAGGCACAGATACGCAGTATTTT. Full variable domain (remainder filled in from reference TRBV2 and TRBJ2-3): EPEVTQTPSHQVTQMGQEVILRCVPISNHLYFYWYRQILGQKVEFLVSFYNNEISEKSEIFDDQFSVERPDGSNFTLKIRSTKLEDSAMYFCASGAGKGTDTQYFGPGTRLTVL.

This clone was counted a single time. Here the CDR3 reads CSVTEGTSSSYEQYF. For the CDR3, the DNA is TGCAGCGTCACAGAAGGGACATCCAGCTCCTACGAGCAGTACTTC. This chain joins TRBV29-1 and TRBJ2-7; D perhaps matches TRBD1 (6 bases). CDR1 and CDR2 (germline): SQVTM, ANQGSEA. Trimming cost V 6 bases and J 0 bases, with 18 bases left between them. This CDR3 is 15 amino acids long.

CDR3 sequence: CSVLFGTRNTGELFF. DNA for the CDR3: TGCAGCGTCCTTTTTGGGACTAGGAACACCGGGGAGCTGTTTTTT. The rearrangement links TRBV29-1 to TRBJ2-2, with 8 bases lining up with TRBD2. This CDR3 comprises 15 residues. Losses at the gene ends were 6 bases for V and 1 base for J; bases not matched to a gene: 7. Germline V CDR1 and CDR2: SQVTM, ANQGSEA.

V is TRBV2 and J is TRBJ2-1; the match to TRBD2 covers 9 bases. V dropped 7 bases and J dropped 6; count of bases not matched to a gene: 13. Germline CDR1 SNHLY, CDR2 FYNNEI. The CDR3 is 16 residues long. CDR3 in amino acids: CASIEISGRSFNEQFF. CDR3 nucleotides: TGTGCCAGCATAGAAATTAGCGGGAGAAGCTTCAATGAGCAGTTCTTC.

The V and J genes are TRBV30 and TRBJ1-1, with D uncertain. Germline CDR1 GTSNPN, CDR2 SVGIG (reference sequence). V shed 5 bases and J shed 2 bases, with 6 bases lying between them. This CDR3 spans 11 amino acids. The CDR3 DNA reads TGTGCCTGGGGTTCTAACACTGAAGCTTTCTTT. Translated, it gives CAWGSNTEAFF. The variable domain in full, with the rest retrieved from reference TRBV30 and TRBJ1-1, is SQTIHQWPATLVQPVGSPLSLECTVEGTSNPNLYWYRQAAGRGLQLLFYSVGIGQISSEVPQNLSASRPQDRQFILSSKKLLLSDSGFYLCAWGSNTEAFFGQGTRLTVV.

The chain carries TRBV7-2 and TRBJ2-7; tentatively, D is TRBD1 or TRBD2 (5 bases each). Germline assignment: CDR1 SGHTA and CDR2 FQGNSA. This CDR3 is 13 amino acids long. V was cut by 5 bases and J by 2 bases, with 10 bases left in between. CDR3 protein: CASSPGAPYEQYF. In nucleotides, the CDR3 is TGTGCCAGCAGCCCCGGGGCCCCCTACGAGCAGTACTTC.

The chain carries TRBV5-1 and TRBJ2-7, with D perhaps matching TRBD1 or TRBD2 (5 bases each). The CDR3 runs to 15 residues. Germline V CDR1 and CDR2: SGHRS, YFSETQ. V lost 2 bases and J 4 bases, leaving 16 bases between the germline ends. This CDR3 reads CASSFSGGIAYEQYF. The CDR3, as DNA: TGCGCCAGCAGCTTCTCTGGGGGAATAGCGTACGAGCAGTACTTC. The whole variable domain, filled in from reference TRBV5-1 and TRBJ2-7, reads KAGVTQTPRYLIKTRGQQVTLSCSPISGHRSVSWYQQTPGQGLQFLFEYFSETQRNKGNFPGRFSGRQFSNSRSEMNVSTLELGDSALYLCASSFSGGIAYEQYFGPGTRLTVT.

The rearrangement joins TRBV5-6 to TRBJ2-1, with D perhaps assigned TRBD1 or TRBD2 (5 bases each). The V and J ends lost 4 bases and 8 bases respectively, with 16 bases between them. The germline V gene has CDR1 SGHDT and CDR2 YYEEEE. The CDR3 consists of 14 residues. CDR3 residues: CASSMGTVRDEQFF. The CDR3, as DNA: TGTGCCAGCAGCATGGGGACGGTCAGGGATGAGCAGTTCTTC.

The rearrangement uses TRBV7-2 and TRBJ2-7; 7 positions match TRBD2. Germline trimming cut 2 bases from V and 2 bases from J; bases unmatched to any gene: 6. CDR3 length equals 15 residues. In germline, CDR1 is SGHTA, CDR2 FQGNSA. The CDR3: CASSLTGGGTYEQYF. The DNA of the CDR3 is TGTGCCAGCAGCTTAACCGGCGGGGGTACCTACGAGCAGTACTTC. The variable domain in full, completed from reference TRBV7-2 and TRBJ2-7, reads GAGVSQSPSNKVTEKGKDVELRCDPISGHTALYWYRQSLGQGLEFLIYFQGNSAPDKSGLPSDRFSAERTGGSVSTLTIQRTQQEDSAVYLCASSLTGGGTYEQYFGPGTRLTVT.

The gene calls are TRBV7-2 and TRBJ2-2; 11 bases line up with TRBD2. V gave up 4 bases and J gave up 1 base; unmatched junction bases: 5. The CDR3 is 17 residues long. From germline, CDR1 is SGHTA and CDR2 FQGNSA. The CDR3 DNA follows: TGTGCCAGCAGCTCACTAGCGGGAGTCCGGAACACCGGGGAGCTGTTTTTT. It yields the protein CASSSLAGVRNTGELFF.

This clone was observed a few times. The V and J genes are TRBV19 and TRBJ1-5, with D possibly being TRBD1 (6 bases). The V gene lost 11 bases and the J gene lost 0 bases, with 20 bases spanning the gap. The germline V gene encodes CDR1 LNHDA and CDR2 SQIVND (reference sequence). This CDR3 is 16 amino acids long. CDR3 coding DNA: TGTGCCCCCGGGGGGCCTCAGGTCTGTAGCAATCAGCCCCAGCATTTT. Translated: CAPGGPQVCSNQPQHF.

CDR3 protein: CATSMTDNSPLHF. The CDR3, as DNA: TGTGCCACCAGCATGACAGATAATTCACCCCTCCACTTT. The chain recombines TRBV24-1 with TRBJ1-6, with a possible D match to TRBD1 (5 bases). Germline CDR1 is KGHDR and CDR2 is SFDVKD. This CDR3 is 13 amino acids long. V lost 7 bases and J 5 bases, leaving 8 bases between the germline ends.

The chain combines TRBV15 with TRBJ2-1; tentatively, D is TRBD2 (5 bases). The CDR3 contains 14 residues. With 6 bases removed from V and 5 bases from J, the gap between germline ends came to 14 bases. Germline V gives CDR1 LNHNV, CDR2 YYDKDF (reference sequence). The CDR3 sequence is CATRTEEFNNEQFF. CDR3 nucleotides: TGTGCCACCAGGACGGAGGAGTTCAACAATGAGCAGTTCTTC.